This T cell receptor (beta chain) was obtained from a study of CXCR3-negative and CXCR3-positive naive CD8 T cells. CDR1 is MNHEY and CDR2 is SVGEGT in the germline V gene. The CDR3 loop spans 15 amino acids. Remarks on this clonotype: Antigen: not known.

UMI labels and 5' RACE were used to prepare the TRB cDNA libraries. TCRdb derives one entry per CDR3 protein from the 5' RACE reads, leaving out DNA. Its listing shows about 94,000 distinct CDR3 sequences. Study results and caveats: Naive cells that were CXCR3-positive had more hydrophobic TRB CDR3s (compared with CXCR3-negative naive cells). TRB CDR3 properties were used to infer TCR strength, and surface CD5 was comparable between naive subsets. Memory CD8+ T cell repertoires were far less diverse than both naive subsets. Cryopreserved PBMCs had partly decreased CXCR3 expression; fresh PBMCs were used in most assays.

Naivety in CD8+ T cells corresponded to a CD45RO-CCR7+CD27+CD95- phenotype. The origin of this receptor is a human donor in good health. Some clones in this sample may be carry-over from other donors' samples. The rearrangement links TRBV6-2 or TRBV6-3 to TRBJ2-2; TCRdb's assignment of TRBD1 cannot be checked, as there is no DNA. The sample consisted of naive CXCR3+ CD8+ T cells from blood. Subset: CD45RO-CCR7+CD27+CD95- naive CD8+ T cells expressing CXCR3 (TNR3+). The CDR3 is CASRPPGTRPGELFF.